Following are 30 T cell receptor beta chains from one sample sequenced in a study of blood T cells in healthy people across ages. A J-beta primer mix and a sample-barcoded 5' primer were used in a second PCR of roughly 7 to 12 cycles. TCRdb passed the 5' RACE reads through MiXCR, listing each CDR3 protein once. Of 650,000 to 800,000 distinct CDR3 sequences listed, under 45% are singletons. The sample was blood. The receptors derive from a man between 60 and 75 years old in good health.

V is TRBV20-1 and J is TRBJ1-2, with D possibly being TRBD1 (5 bases). This CDR3 has 15 residues. V was shortened by 0 bases and J by 5 bases, with 16 bases between the two germline ends. From germline, CDR1 is DFQATT and CDR2 SNEGSKA (reference sequence). CDR3 protein: CSARDRLGTEYGYTF. CDR3 DNA sequence: TGCAGTGCTAGAGATCGTCTGGGGACGGAATATGGCTACACCTTC.

The chain is built from TRBV11-1 and TRBJ2-7, with D unclear. The CDR3 totals 12 residues. Between the trimmed V and J ends, which lost 3 bases and 1 base, there was a span of 4 bases. In germline, CDR1 is SGHAT, CDR2 FQDESV (reference sequence). The CDR3 region has the DNA TGTGCCAGCAGCTTCTGTTCCTACGAGCAGTACTTC. Translating gives CASSFCSYEQYF.

The gene calls are TRBV9 and TRBJ2-5, with D perhaps matching TRBD2 (5 bases). Trimming cost V 0 bases and J 4 bases, with 16 bases left between them. The CDR3 has 16 residues. Germline values: CDR1 SGDLS, CDR2 YYNGEE. The CDR3 coding sequence is TGTGCCAGCAGCGTAGTGGGATGGGGAGTCGGAGAGACCCAGTACTTC. Translation gives CASSVVGWGVGETQYF.

This clonotype has more than one count but fewer than ten. V and J are TRBV7-2 and TRBJ2-1; tentative D call: TRBD2 (5 bases). Germline CDR1 reads SGHTA; CDR2 reads FQGNSA. The CDR3 is 16 amino acids. Trimming cost V 5 bases and J 3 bases, with 17 bases left between them. CDR3 bases: TGTGCCAGCAGCCCCGGACGGGAAAGACGCTACAATGAGCAGTTCTTC. It is translated as CASSPGRERRYNEQFF.

The J gene is TRBJ1-5, the V gene TRBV6-1; a weak D match, TRBD1 (5 bases). Germline CDR1 MNHNS, CDR2 SASEGT. The CDR3 runs 13 residues. V lost 7 bases to trimming and J lost 2 bases, with 9 bases between them. As DNA, the CDR3 is TGTGCCAGCAACGAACAGGGCAATCAGCCCCAGCATTTT. It translates to CASNEQGNQPQHF.

The rearrangement uses TRBV4-1 and TRBJ1-2, with 7 positions matching TRBD1. Germline assignment: CDR1 MGHRA and CDR2 YSYEKL. The CDR3 consists of 15 residues. V shed 4 bases and J 0 bases; nucleotides not matched to a gene: 5. The CDR3 here is CASSRDRDTNYGYTF. The CDR3 nucleotides read TGCGCCAGCAGCCGCGACAGGGATACTAACTATGGCTACACCTTC.

This chain links TRBV6-1 with TRBJ2-7; 12 bases line up with TRBD1. The CDR3 contains 16 residues. Looked up from germline, CDR1 is MNHNS and CDR2 is SASEGT. J was trimmed by 3 bases and V by 3 bases; bases with no gene match: 6. CDR3 nucleotides: TGTGCCAGCAGTGAGTACGGGACAGGGGGCATCTACGAGCAGTACTTC. The encoded protein is CASSEYGTGGIYEQYF.

The CDR3 reads CATYKLYEQYF. CDR3 DNA: TGTGCCACATATAAATTGTACGAGCAGTACTTC. This chain uses TRBV28 with TRBJ2-7; D uncertain. The V gene lost 10 bases and the J gene lost 4 bases, with 11 bases spanning the gap. CDR1 and CDR2 (germline): MDHEN, SYDVKM. This CDR3 is 11 amino acids long.

This rearrangement joins TRBV6-1 to TRBJ2-1; D gene unclear. The germline gives CDR1 MNHNS, CDR2 SASEGT. Trimming pared 7 bases from V and 2 bases from J, leaving 3 bases between. This CDR3 spans 11 amino acids. This CDR3 is CASTPYNEQFF. The CDR3 DNA sequence: TGTGCCAGCACCCCCTACAATGAGCAGTTCTTC.

Ten or more counts support this clonotype. The V call is TRBV7-2, the J call TRBJ2-5; the D is unclear. This CDR3 is built from 14 residues. The germline V gene has CDR1 SGHTA and CDR2 FQGNSA. The V end lost 3 bases, the J end lost 1 base, and 9 bases lay between the germline ends. The CDR3 reads CASSFANRQETQYF. The DNA for the CDR3 is TGTGCCAGCAGCTTCGCCAACCGCCAAGAGACCCAGTACTTC. Supplemented by reference TRBV7-2 and TRBJ2-5, the full variable domain reads GAGVSQSPSNKVTEKGKDVELRCDPISGHTALYWYRQSLGQGLEFLIYFQGNSAPDKSGLPSDRFSAERTGGSVSTLTIQRTQQEDSAVYLCASSFANRQETQYFGPGTRLLVL.

The chain links TRBV15 to TRBJ2-7, with D possibly matching TRBD1 (6 bases). The J call may be wrong; the DNA end is better matched by TRBJ2-5. Germline loops: CDR1 LNHNV, CDR2 YYDKDF (reference sequence). The CDR3 is 14 amino acids. The CDR3 DNA reads as TGTGCCACCAGCAGAGAAGGGGGATCGGAGACCCAGTACTTC. This gives the protein CATSREGGSETQYF.

The rearrangement uses TRBV4-1 and TRBJ1-5, with D possibly TRBD1 on 6 matching bases. Trimming stripped 1 base from V and 10 bases from J, with 17 bases between. Germline CDR1 MGHRA, CDR2 YSYEKL. The CDR3 consists of 15 residues. As DNA, the CDR3 is TGCGCCAGCAGCCAAGTCGGGGACACCCCTGGTCCCCAGCATTTT. Protein sequence: CASSQVGDTPGPQHF.

The chain employs TRBV5-5 and TRBJ1-2, with D uncertain. Trimming pared 4 bases from V and 5 bases from J, leaving 21 bases between. This CDR3 comprises 16 residues. The germline V gene has CDR1 SGHKS and CDR2 YYEKEE (reference sequence). In DNA form, the CDR3 reads TGTGCCAGCAGCCCCGGAATAGAGGAAGGTCGTTATGGCTACACCTTC. This gives the protein CASSPGIEEGRYGYTF.

This clonotype was detected a few times. The chain uses TRBV5-1 and TRBJ2-5; the D gene is possibly TRBD2 (6 bases). The J call is doubtful: the DNA matches TRBJ2-7 better. The V gene's germline CDR1 is SGHRS and CDR2 YFSETQ. The CDR3 contains 14 residues. This CDR3 reads CASSSPTSSNEQYF. CDR3 DNA sequence: TGCGCCAGCAGCTCCCCAACTAGCAGCAACGAGCAGTACTTC.

DNA of the CDR3: TGTGCCAGCAGCGATCCGACTAGGCTAGAGACCCAGTACTTC. Its protein is CASSDPTRLETQYF. The chain carries TRBV7-2 and TRBJ2-5; the D gene is possibly TRBD2 (6 bases). This CDR3 is 14 amino acids long. Germline V gives CDR1 SGHTA, CDR2 FQGNSA. The V end was cut by 5 bases, the J end by 4 bases, with 14 bases between.

This chain connects TRBV7-2 to TRBJ2-1; 14 bases match TRBD2. With 6 bases clipped from V and 9 bases from J, the junction kept 4 bases outside the gene matches. This CDR3 contains 14 residues. Germline V gene sequence: CDR1 SGHTA, CDR2 FQGNSA. CDR3 bases: TGTGCCAGCAGTTTCGGGACTAGCGGGGGTGAGCAGTTCTTC. It codes for CASSFGTSGGEQFF. Together with reference TRBV7-2 and TRBJ2-1, the CDR3 gives the full variable domain: GAGVSQSPSNKVTEKGKDVELRCDPISGHTALYWYRQSLGQGLEFLIYFQGNSAPDKSGLPSDRFSAERTGGSVSTLTIQRTQQEDSAVYLCASSFGTSGGEQFFGPGTRLTVL.

J is TRBJ2-1 and V is TRBV29-1, with 9 positions matching TRBD2. Trimming took 0 bases from V and 6 from J; bases not matched to a gene: 6. Germline V gives CDR1 SQVTM, CDR2 ANQGSEA. The CDR3 consists of 15 residues. The CDR3, as DNA: TGCAGCGTTGAAGATGGGCGGGGGGGCCGCAATGAGCAGTTCTTC. This translates into CSVEDGRGGRNEQFF.

This clonotype showed up many times. CDR3 region: CASSSRRVPETQYF. The CDR3 DNA follows: TGTGCCAGCAGTTCCCGTCGGGTTCCAGAGACCCAGTACTTC. This sequence joins TRBV6-2 or TRBV6-3 and TRBJ2-5, with D unresolved. This CDR3 region has 14 residues. Germline loops: CDR1 MNHEY, CDR2 SVGEGT. The ends were cut back, 4 bases at V and 4 bases at J, with 13 bases in the middle.

The genes are TRBV5-5 and TRBJ2-2, with D unclear. V was shortened by 0 bases and J by 6 bases, with 12 bases between the two germline ends. The CDR3 is made up of 15 amino acids. In germline, CDR1 is SGHKS, CDR2 YYEKEE (reference sequence). As DNA, the CDR3 is TGTGCCAGCAGCTTGGCCTTGGGGATTTCCGGGGAGCTGTTTTTT. Protein sequence: CASSLALGISGELFF.

The gene calls are TRBV6-5 and TRBJ2-7; 7 bases are a match to TRBD2. Germline CDR1 reads MNHEY; CDR2 reads SVGAGI. The trim removed 7 bases at V and 0 bases at J, leaving 6 bases unmatched. This CDR3 is built from 14 residues. The CDR3 loop reads CASKRGPHSYEQYF. DNA of the CDR3: TGTGCCAGCAAGCGGGGACCCCACTCCTACGAGCAGTACTTC.

This clonotype was detected ten times or more. The chain employs TRBV9 and TRBJ2-2; D unresolved. The CDR3 runs to 13 residues. Germline-derived CDR1 and CDR2 are SGDLS and YYNGEE. V gave up 2 bases and J gave up 2 bases, with 4 bases separating them. CDR3 sequence reads: CASSVSNTGELFF. The CDR3 DNA reads as TGTGCCAGCAGCGTTTCTAACACCGGGGAGCTGTTTTTT. The full variable domain, completed using reference TRBV9 and TRBJ2-2, is DSGVTQTPKHLITATGQRVTLRCSPRSGDLSVYWYQQSLDQGLQFLIQYYNGEERAKGNILERFSAQQFPDLHSELNLSSLELGDSALYFCASSVSNTGELFFGEGSRLTVL.

This clonotype has just a few counts. The V and J genes are TRBV6-6 and TRBJ2-1; no clear D gene. The CDR3 runs to 12 residues. Looked up from germline, CDR1 is MNHNY and CDR2 is SVGAGI (reference sequence). V lost 2 bases and J 10 bases, leaving 9 bases between the germline ends. The CDR3 region is CASSYVDGEQFF. CDR3 nucleotide sequence: TGTGCCAGCAGTTACGTGGATGGCGAGCAGTTCTTC.

V is TRBV7-9 and J is TRBJ1-3; 9 positions agree with TRBD1. Germline V gene lookup returns CDR1 SEHNR and CDR2 FQNEAQ (reference sequence). The CDR3 has 15 amino acids. V lost 6 bases and J lost 0; bases outside the gene matches: 3. The CDR3 DNA reads as TGTGCCAGCAGTCTGGGACAGGGCTCTGGAAACACCATATATTTT. It is translated as CASSLGQGSGNTIYF. Variable domain in full (rest from reference TRBV7-9 and TRBJ1-3): DTGVSQNPRHKITKRGQNVTFRCDPISEHNRLYWYRQTLGQGPEFLTYFQNEAQLEKSRLLSDRFSAERPKGSFSTLEIQRTEQGDSAMYLCASSLGQGSGNTIYFGEGSWLTVV.

This clonotype was counted ten times or more. This CDR3 reads CASSEGLAGPLGGYEQYF. As DNA, the CDR3 is TGTGCCAGCAGCGAGGGACTAGCGGGGCCTCTGGGCGGCTACGAGCAGTACTTC. The chain recombines TRBV9 with TRBJ2-7, with 13 bases fitting TRBD2. This CDR3 is built from 18 residues. V lost 3 bases to trimming and J lost 3 bases; unmatched junction nucleotides: 12. Germline CDR1 SGDLS, CDR2 YYNGEE.

The rearrangement joins TRBV20-1 to TRBJ2-2; D gene uncertain. The CDR3 is made up of 16 amino acids. The ends were cut back, 1 base at V and 0 bases at J, with 12 bases in the middle. Germline lookup yields CDR1 DFQATT and CDR2 SNEGSKA (reference sequence). DNA for the CDR3: TGCAGTGCTAGAGCCCTCGAGGACCCGAACACCGGGGAGCTGTTTTTT. Amino acid sequence: CSARALEDPNTGELFF.

This clonotype showed up just a few times. V gene TRBV12-3 or TRBV12-4 combines with J gene TRBJ2-1, with D perhaps matching TRBD2 (6 bases). The CDR3 contains 14 residues. V lost 6 bases to trimming and J lost 1 base, with 10 bases between them. CDR3: CASRLAGSYNEQFF. The CDR3, as DNA: TGTGCCAGCAGACTAGCTGGTTCCTACAATGAGCAGTTCTTC.

V and J are TRBV7-2 and TRBJ1-5, with 7 bases aligning to TRBD1. From germline, CDR1 is SGHTA and CDR2 FQGNSA. The CDR3 is made up of 16 amino acids. Trimming at V came to 5 bases and at J to 4 bases, leaving 11 bases not matched to a gene. The chain's CDR3 is CASSPGGSRGNQPQHF. Here the CDR3 DNA reads TGTGCCAGCAGCCCAGGGGGAAGTCGGGGGAATCAGCCCCAGCATTTT.

This clonotype was detected a few times. V is TRBV29-1 and J is TRBJ2-7; D tentatively reads TRBD1 or TRBD2 (5 bases each). The germline V gene encodes CDR1 SQVTM and CDR2 ANQGSEA. The CDR3 is made up of 14 amino acids. V was cut by 6 bases and J by 5 bases, with 20 bases left in between. The CDR3 region is CSVWAGRVGHEQYF. The DNA for the CDR3 is TGCAGCGTCTGGGCGGGCAGGGTGGGCCACGAGCAGTACTTC.

Concerning this clonotype itself: This sequence may be a read error, since a much larger clone differs from it by one base. The V gene is TRBV18, the J gene TRBJ2-5; no firm D call. The CDR3 runs to 13 residues. In germline, CDR1 is KGHSH, CDR2 LQKENI. Written as DNA, the CDR3 is TGTGCCAGCGCACCGGCAATTCAAGAGACCCAGTACTTC. Translated: CASAPAIQETQYF.

The rearrangement joins TRBV7-2 to TRBJ2-7; D assignment may be TRBD1 or TRBD2 (6 bases each). The CDR3 is 15 amino acids. Looked up from germline, CDR1 is SGHTA and CDR2 is FQGNSA. V lost 5 bases, J lost 0 bases, and 14 bases lay in between. The CDR3 sequence: CASSPRGVGSYEQYF. In nucleotides, the CDR3 is TGTGCCAGCAGCCCTAGGGGGGTTGGCTCCTACGAGCAGTACTTC. Together with reference TRBV7-2 and TRBJ2-7, the CDR3 gives the full variable domain: GAGVSQSPSNKVTEKGKDVELRCDPISGHTALYWYRQSLGQGLEFLIYFQGNSAPDKSGLPSDRFSAERTGGSVSTLTIQRTQQEDSAVYLCASSPRGVGSYEQYFGPGTRLTVT.